This TCR beta chain was sequenced for a study of patients and donors after allogeneic stem cell transplantation. TCRdb used MiXCR to reprocess the RT-PCR reads, holding one entry per CDR3 protein. The profile shows more than 75,000 distinct CDR3 sequences, approximately 5% of them singletons. This clonotype was seen ten or more times. The CDR3 covers 14 residues. The V and J ends lost 4 bases and 3 bases respectively, with 10 bases between them. V gene TRBV12-3 or TRBV12-4 combines with J gene TRBJ1-5; D may be TRBD1 (5 bases). Sequenced: blood, either unsorted or a sorted T cell fraction (not recorded which). The sequence was collected from a human donor who was either an allogeneic HSCT recipient or a stem cell or donor lymphocyte infusion donor (not recorded which). It is not recorded whose cells these are; they may come from a transplant donor. The CDR3 here is CASSSGGDNQPQHF. The CDR3 region has the DNA TGTGCCAGCAGTTCCGGGGGGGACAATCAGCCCCAGCATTTT.